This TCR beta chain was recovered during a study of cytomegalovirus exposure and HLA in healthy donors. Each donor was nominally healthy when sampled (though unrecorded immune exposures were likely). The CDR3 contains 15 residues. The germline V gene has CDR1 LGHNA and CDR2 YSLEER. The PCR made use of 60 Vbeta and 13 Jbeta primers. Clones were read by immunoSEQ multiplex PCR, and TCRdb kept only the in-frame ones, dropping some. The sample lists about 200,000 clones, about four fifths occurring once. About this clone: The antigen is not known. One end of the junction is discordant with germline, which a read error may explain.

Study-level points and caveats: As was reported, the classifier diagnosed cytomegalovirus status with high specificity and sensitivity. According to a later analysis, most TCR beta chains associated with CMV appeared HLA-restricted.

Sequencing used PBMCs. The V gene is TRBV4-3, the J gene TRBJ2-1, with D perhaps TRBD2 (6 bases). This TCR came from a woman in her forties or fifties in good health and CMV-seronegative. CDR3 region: CANSQEVLASNEQFF. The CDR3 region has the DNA TGCGCCAACAGCCAAGAGGTCCTAGCGAGCAATGAGCAGTTCTTC.